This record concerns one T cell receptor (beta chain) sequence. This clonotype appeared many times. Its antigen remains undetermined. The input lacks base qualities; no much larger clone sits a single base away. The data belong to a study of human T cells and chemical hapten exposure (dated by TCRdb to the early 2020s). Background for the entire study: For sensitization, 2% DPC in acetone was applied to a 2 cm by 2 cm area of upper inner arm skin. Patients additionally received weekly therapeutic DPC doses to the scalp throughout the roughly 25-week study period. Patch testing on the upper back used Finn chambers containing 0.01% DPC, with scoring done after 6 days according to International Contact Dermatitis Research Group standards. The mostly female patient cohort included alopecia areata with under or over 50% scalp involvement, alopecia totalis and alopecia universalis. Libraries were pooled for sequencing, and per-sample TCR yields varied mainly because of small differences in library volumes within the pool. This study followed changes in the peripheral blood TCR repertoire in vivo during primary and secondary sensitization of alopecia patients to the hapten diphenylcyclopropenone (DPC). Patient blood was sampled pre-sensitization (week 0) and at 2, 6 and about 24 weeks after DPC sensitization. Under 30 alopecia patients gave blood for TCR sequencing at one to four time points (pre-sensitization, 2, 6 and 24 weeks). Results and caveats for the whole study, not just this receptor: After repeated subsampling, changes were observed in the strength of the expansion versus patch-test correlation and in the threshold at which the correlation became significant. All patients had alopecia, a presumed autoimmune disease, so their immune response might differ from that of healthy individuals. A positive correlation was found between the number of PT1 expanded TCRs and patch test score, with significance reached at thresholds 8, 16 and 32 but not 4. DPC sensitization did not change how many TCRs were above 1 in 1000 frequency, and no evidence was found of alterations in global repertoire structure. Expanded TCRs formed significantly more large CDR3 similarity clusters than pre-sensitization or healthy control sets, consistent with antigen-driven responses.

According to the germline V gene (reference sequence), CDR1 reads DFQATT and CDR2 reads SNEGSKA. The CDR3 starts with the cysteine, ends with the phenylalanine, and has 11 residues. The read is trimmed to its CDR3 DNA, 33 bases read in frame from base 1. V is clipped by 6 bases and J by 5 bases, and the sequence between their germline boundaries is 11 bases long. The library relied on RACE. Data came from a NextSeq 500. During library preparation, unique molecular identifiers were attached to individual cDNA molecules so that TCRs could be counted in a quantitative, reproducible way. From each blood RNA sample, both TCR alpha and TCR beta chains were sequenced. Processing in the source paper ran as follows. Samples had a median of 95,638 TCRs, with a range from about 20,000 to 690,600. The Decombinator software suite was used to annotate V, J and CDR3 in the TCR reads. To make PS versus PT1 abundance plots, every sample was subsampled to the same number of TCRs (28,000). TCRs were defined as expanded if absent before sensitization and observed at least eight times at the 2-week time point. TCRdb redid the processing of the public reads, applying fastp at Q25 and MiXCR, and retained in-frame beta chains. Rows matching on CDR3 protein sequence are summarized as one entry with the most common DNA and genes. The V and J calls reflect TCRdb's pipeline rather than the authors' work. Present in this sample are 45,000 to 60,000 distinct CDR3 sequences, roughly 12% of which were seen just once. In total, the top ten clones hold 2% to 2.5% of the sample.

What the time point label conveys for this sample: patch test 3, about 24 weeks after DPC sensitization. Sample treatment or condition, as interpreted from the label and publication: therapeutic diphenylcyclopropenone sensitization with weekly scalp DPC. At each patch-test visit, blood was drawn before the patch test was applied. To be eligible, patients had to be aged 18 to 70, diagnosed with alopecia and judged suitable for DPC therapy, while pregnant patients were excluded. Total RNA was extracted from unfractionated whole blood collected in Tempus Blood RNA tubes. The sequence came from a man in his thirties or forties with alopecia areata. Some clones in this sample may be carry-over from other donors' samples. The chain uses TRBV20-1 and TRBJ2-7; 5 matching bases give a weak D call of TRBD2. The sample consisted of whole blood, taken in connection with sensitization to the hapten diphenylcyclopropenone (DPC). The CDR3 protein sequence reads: CSATRFDEQYF. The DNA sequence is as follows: TGCAGTGCCACTAGGTTCGACGAGCAGTACTTC.